This T cell receptor (beta chain) was profiled in a study of blood T cell repertoires in COVID-19. Sequencing used immunoSEQ multiplex PCR; TCRdb keeps in-frame clones, though not all of them. The table includes approximately 440,000 clones, roughly 87% detected once. This CDR3 has 12 amino acids. With V trimmed by 8 bases and J by 5 bases, 6 bases remained unmatched. Germline V lookup: CDR1 MDHEN, CDR2 SYDVKM. The receptor's source is a woman under 30 who had recovered from COVID-19. The sequenced sample consisted of PBMCs or T cells enriched from blood (not recorded which). The chain is built from TRBV28 and TRBJ2-7, with 7 nucleotides matching TRBD2. CDR3 bases: TGTGCCAGCCTCGGGACTACCCACGAGCAGTACTTC. Encoded protein: CASLGTTHEQYF.